This T cell receptor (beta chain) is drawn from a study of T-cell reconstitution after alpha-beta-depleted transplantation in children. The study, taken as a whole, reports: Newly produced T cells mostly provided counts and TCRbeta diversity after one year, as hyperexpanded clones declined. Elevated TCRbeta diversity at day 60 was traced, in some patients, to surviving recipient T cells and thymic progenitors. Reports say that about two months after transplant, the alpha-beta T cells came out of several hundred graft clones that had expanded.

Comment on this clonotype: Its antigen is not known.

It was with unique molecular identifiers that the TCRbeta library was prepared. TCRdb called the PCR reads again in MiXCR, with one record for every CDR3 protein. Of about 200,000 distinct CDR3 sequences in the sample, 6.3% were seen once. V lost 0 bases and J lost 3, with 19 bases in between. CDR1 and CDR2 from the germline V gene are LGHNA and YSLEER. The CDR3 contains 18 residues. The clonotype comes from a girl in the first two years of life with combined immunodeficiency, due to receive a stem cell transplant. V and J are TRBV4-3 and TRBJ2-3; D unclear. The specimen comprised PBMCs, sampled before TCRalphabeta/CD19-depleted stem cell transplant. CDR3 loop: CASSQDLQLPVTTDTQYF. In DNA, the CDR3 is TGCGCCAGCAGCCAAGATTTACAACTACCGGTTACTACAGATACGCAGTATTTT.